This TCR beta chain was sequenced during a study of blood T cells in healthy people across ages. Findings and caveats of the study: TCR beta diversity per million T cells fell roughly linearly with age. Researchers said unsorted PBMCs prevented a conclusive naive versus antigen-experienced comparison. Aged donors had fewer naive CD4+ cells and lower diversity than long-lived donors.

A J-beta primer mix and a sample-barcoded 5' primer were used in a second PCR of roughly 6 to 11 cycles. A template-switch adaptor that had 12 random nucleotides put a tag on each cDNA molecule. TCRdb fed the 5' RACE reads into MiXCR, producing one record per CDR3 protein. Among roughly 800,000 distinct CDR3 sequences listed, roughly 60% were seen once. The CDR3 covers 14 residues. Germline CDR1 reads DFQATT; CDR2 reads SNEGSKA (reference sequence). In its sample, this clonotype was seen once. The antigen remains undetermined. Input material: blood. J is TRBJ2-5 and V is TRBV20-1; possible D gene TRBD1, 5 bases. The J call may be faulty, since TRBJ2-1 better matches the DNA end. The receptor was isolated from a man aged 30-40 years in good health. CDR3 sequence reads: CSARGDGQQETQFF. The CDR3 DNA reads TGCAGTGCTAGAGGAGACGGACAACAAGAGACCCAGTTCTTC.